Below, one T cell receptor beta chain is given with its context. The specificity of this receptor is unknown. The sample holds no much larger clone one base away, and base qualities are not on file. TCRbeta CDR3 regions were amplified from genomic DNA using the immunoSEQ Assay, a bias-controlled multiplex PCR. The study's processing was this. Nucleated cell counts per sample were estimated from amplification of reference gene primers within the assay. Sequence reads were collapsed and filtered to measure the absolute abundance of every unique TCRbeta CDR3 rearrangement. Productive Simpson clonality was computed per sample as the square root of Simpson's diversity index over productive rearrangements. Imported from immuneACCESS, the table was reduced by TCRdb to in-frame sequences with V and J called. These copies leave out some clones; in studies compared against another copy, an unresolved V gene accounts for under half, and the cause of the remainder is not known. V and J calls and clone size are copied from that table; D and trimming were computed from the DNA. Here the sample has roughly 180,000 clones; 75% to 90% occur a single time. The ten largest clones represent around 8% of the sample.

Each collaborating institution followed its own protocols to collect whole blood in K2EDTA tubes. For TCRbeta analysis, collaborator samples were shipped as frozen whole blood, as isolated PBMCs, or as DNA extracted from either sample type. The sample comes from a study of blood T cell repertoires in COVID-19 (dated by TCRdb to 2020 to 2021). With respect to the entire study: Samples from collaborators originated in the United States, Italy and Spain and spanned both the acute and convalescent phases of COVID-19. The material from the prospective study consisted of cDNA or gDNA derived from T cells, B-cell-depleted T cells, or PBMCs. Deeply sampled blood TCRbeta repertoires from subjects exposed to, actively infected with, or recovered from COVID-19 were included in the dataset. The repertoires were made available in a free public database intended to serve as a resource for research on the immune response to SARS-CoV-2. The samples were drawn from two sources: the first 160 participants of the ongoing ImmuneRACE study, and over 1,000 subjects contributed by 6 global collaborators. A de-identified subject ID, COVID-19 status, age in years and sex were almost always included in the sample metadata. Where available, HLA class I and class II types were taken from metadata supplied by the sample provider and were not determined by assay-based typing. Overall study outcomes, separate from this receptor: The amount of clinical and demographic metadata varied by source and participant and was provided uncurated.

The CDR3 has 15 amino acids, counting the end cysteine and phenylalanine. The entry retains the CDR3 DNA only, 45 bases that are in frame from base 1. Taken from the germline V gene (reference sequence), the CDR1 and CDR2 loops are SGHNT and YYREEE. V gives up 0 bases and J gives up 4 bases, and the segment between their germline ends measures 13 bases. Sequenced input: peripheral blood. The TCR sequence derives from a woman aged 55 to 70 with acute or convalescent COVID-19. The sequence is built from TRBV5-4 and TRBJ1-1; tentative D gene TRBD1, with 5 bases matching. The CDR3 protein sequence reads: CASSLDGRGSTEAFF. The DNA sequence reads TGTGCCAGCAGCTTGGATGGACGGGGGTCCACTGAAGCTTTCTTT.